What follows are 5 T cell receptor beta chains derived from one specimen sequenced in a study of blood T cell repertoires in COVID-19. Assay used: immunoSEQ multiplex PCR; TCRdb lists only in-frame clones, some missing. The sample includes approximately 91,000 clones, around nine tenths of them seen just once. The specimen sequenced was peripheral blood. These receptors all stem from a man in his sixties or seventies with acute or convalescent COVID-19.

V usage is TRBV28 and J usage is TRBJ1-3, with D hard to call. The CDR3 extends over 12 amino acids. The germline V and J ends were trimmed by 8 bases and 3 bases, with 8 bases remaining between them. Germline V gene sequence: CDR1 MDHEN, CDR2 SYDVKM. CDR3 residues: CASFSSGNTIYF. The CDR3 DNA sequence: TGTGCCAGCTTTTCCAGTGGAAACACCATATATTTT. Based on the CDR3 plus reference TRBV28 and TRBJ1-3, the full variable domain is DVKVTQSSRYLVKRTGEKVFLECVQDMDHENMFWYRQDPGLGLRLIYFSYDVKMKEKGDIPEGYSVSREKKERFSLILESASTNQTSMYLCASFSSGNTIYFGEGSWLTVV.

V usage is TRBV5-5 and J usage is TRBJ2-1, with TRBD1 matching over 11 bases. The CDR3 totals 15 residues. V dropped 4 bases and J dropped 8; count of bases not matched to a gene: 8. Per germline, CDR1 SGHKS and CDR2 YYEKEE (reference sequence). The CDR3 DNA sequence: TGTGCCAGCAGCCCAAGGACAGGGGGCGGCTATGAGCAGTTCTTC. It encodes CASSPRTGGGYEQFF.

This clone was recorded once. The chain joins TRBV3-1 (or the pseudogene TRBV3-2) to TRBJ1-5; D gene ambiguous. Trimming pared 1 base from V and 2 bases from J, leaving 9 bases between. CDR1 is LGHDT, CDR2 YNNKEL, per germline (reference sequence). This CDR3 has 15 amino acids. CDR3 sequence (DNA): TGTGCCAGCAGCCAAGGAGGGTTCGGCAATCAGCCCCAGCATTTT. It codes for CASSQGGFGNQPQHF.

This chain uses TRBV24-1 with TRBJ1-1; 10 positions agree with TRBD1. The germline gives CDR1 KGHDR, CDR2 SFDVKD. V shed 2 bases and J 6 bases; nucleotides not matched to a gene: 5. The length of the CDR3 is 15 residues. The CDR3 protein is CATSDSGQGVSEAFF. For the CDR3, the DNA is TGTGCCACCAGTGATTCCGGACAGGGGGTGTCTGAAGCTTTCTTT.

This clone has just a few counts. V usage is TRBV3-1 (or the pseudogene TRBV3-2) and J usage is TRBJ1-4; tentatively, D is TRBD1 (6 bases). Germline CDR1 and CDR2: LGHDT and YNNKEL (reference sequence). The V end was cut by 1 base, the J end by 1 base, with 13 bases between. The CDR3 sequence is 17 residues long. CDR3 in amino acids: CASSQGFGGITNEKLFF. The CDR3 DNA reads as TGTGCCAGCAGCCAAGGTTTTGGGGGCATAACTAATGAAAAACTGTTTTTT.